The 18 T cell receptor beta chains in this list originate from one sample, sequenced in a study of blood T cell repertoires in COVID-19. Generated by immunoSEQ multiplex PCR, the TCRdb table keeps only in-frame clones and is missing some. The data show 120,000 or so clones, approximately 80% seen once. Material for sequencing was peripheral blood. These receptors all come from a woman in her 70s with acute or convalescent COVID-19.

The chain employs TRBV10-2 and TRBJ2-1, with a tentative D call TRBD2 (6 bases). The CDR3 is made up of 16 amino acids. Trimming took off 5 bases at V and 1 base at J, with 15 bases between the two ends. Per germline, CDR1 WSHSY and CDR2 SAAADI. CDR3 sequence reads: CASSRTIGGSYNEQFF. The DNA for the CDR3 is TGCGCCAGCAGTCGGACTATAGGAGGATCCTACAATGAGCAGTTCTTC.

The chain is built from TRBV6-5 and TRBJ1-4; D remains ambiguous. Per germline, CDR1 MNHEY and CDR2 SVGAGI. The germline V and J ends were trimmed by 2 bases and 4 bases, with 11 bases remaining between them. CDR3 length: 15 residues. The CDR3 DNA reads as TGTGCCAGCAGTTACGAGGGAGGTCGTAATGAAAAACTGTTTTTT. Amino acids: CASSYEGGRNEKLFF.

V and J are TRBV7-2 and TRBJ2-2; maybe TRBD2 (5 bases). Looked up from germline, CDR1 is SGHTA and CDR2 is FQGNSA. V dropped 5 bases and J dropped 3 bases, with 13 bases sitting between them. The CDR3 has 15 amino acids. CDR3 DNA: TGTGCCAGCAGCAAACTAGGATCCTACACCGGGGAGCTGTTTTTT. The encoded protein is CASSKLGSYTGELFF.

The V gene is TRBV4-3, the J gene TRBJ1-6; the D gene is possibly TRBD1 (5 bases). CDR1 LGHNA and CDR2 YSLEER come from the germline V gene. This CDR3 has 17 amino acids. V was shortened by 0 bases and J by 6 bases, with 15 bases between the two germline ends. In DNA form, the CDR3 reads TGCGCCAGCAGCCAAGAACCTGGGCAGGGCATTAATTCACCCCTCCACTTT. The encoded protein is CASSQEPGQGINSPLHF.

This clone appeared once. This chain uses TRBV2 with TRBJ2-3, with D maybe TRBD2 (6 bases). Germline V gene lookup returns CDR1 SNHLY and CDR2 FYNNEI. The CDR3 has 13 amino acids. Trimming pared 6 bases from V and 0 bases from J, leaving 7 bases between. The CDR3 spells CASREGSTDTQYF. The CDR3, as DNA: TGTGCCAGCAGGGAGGGGAGCACAGATACGCAGTATTTT.

The rearrangement joins TRBV13 to TRBJ1-2; TRBD1 might be the D (6 bases). CDR3 length equals 13 residues. Germline lookup yields CDR1 PRHDT and CDR2 FYEKMQ (reference sequence). V dropped 1 base and J dropped 7 bases, with 10 bases sitting between them. CDR3 loop: CASSLDGTSGYTF. The CDR3 coding sequence is TGTGCCAGCAGCTTAGACGGGACATCTGGCTACACCTTC.

This clone was observed a single time. This chain connects TRBV4-3 to TRBJ2-2; TRBD2 aligns across 11 bases. The CDR3 totals 17 residues. Germline V lookup: CDR1 LGHNA, CDR2 YSLEER. The ends lost 0 bases at V and 4 bases at J; junction bases unmatched: 4. DNA for the CDR3: TGCGCCAGCAGCCAAGAAGTAGCGGGGGGGCTCACCGGGGAGCTGTTTTTT. It yields the protein CASSQEVAGGLTGELFF.

The chain uses TRBV20-1 and TRBJ1-1, with a possible D match to TRBD1 (5 bases). The V and J ends lost 3 bases and 4 bases respectively, with 12 bases between them. Germline CDR1 is DFQATT and CDR2 is SNEGSKA (reference sequence). CDR3 length: 13 residues. DNA of the CDR3: TGCAGTGCTAGTTCGGGGGAGAGCACTGAAGCTTTCTTT. This encodes CSASSGESTEAFF.

This clone came up once. The rearrangement joins TRBV2 to TRBJ1-6; D is undetermined. The germline V gene encodes CDR1 SNHLY and CDR2 FYNNEI. The CDR3 sequence is 13 residues long. Trimming removed 1 base from V and 13 bases from J, with 11 bases in between. CDR3 bases: TGTGCCAGCAGTGAAGATTACATCTCGCCCCTCCACTTT. It translates to CASSEDYISPLHF.

The chain couples TRBV11-3 to TRBJ1-2; no reliable D call. CDR1 is SGHNT and CDR2 is YENEEA in the germline V gene. This CDR3 has 15 residues. The V and J ends lost 2 bases and 4 bases respectively, with 14 bases between them. CDR3 DNA sequence: TGTGCCAGCAGCTTATCACGGCAGGAAACCTATGGCTACACCTTC. Translated, it gives CASSLSRQETYGYTF. The complete variable domain, with remaining parts taken from reference TRBV11-3 and TRBJ1-2, reads EAGVVQSPRYKIIEKKQPVAFWCNPISGHNTLYWYLQNLGQGPELLIRYENEEAVDDSQLPKDRFSAERLKGVDSTLKIQPAELGDSAVYLCASSLSRQETYGYTFGSGTRLTVV.

The J gene is TRBJ2-3, the V gene TRBV21-1; the table's D call, TRBD2, was not checked against the DNA. TRBV21-1 is termed a pseudogene. This CDR3 is built from 16 residues. CDR3 DNA sequence: TGTGCCAGCAGCAAAAAGAGATCCTGTAGCACAGATACGCAGTATTTT. Translating it yields CASSKKRSCSTDTQYF.

Comments on this clone: Different DNA sequences within this sample yield the same CDR3. The chain carries TRBV2 and TRBJ2-3; D uncertain. Per germline, CDR1 SNHLY and CDR2 FYNNEI. The V end lost 6 bases, the J end lost 2 bases, and 3 bases lay between the germline ends. This CDR3 spans 11 amino acids. CDR3 coding DNA: TGTGCCAGCAGCTACACAGATACGCAGTATTTT. Its protein is CASSYTDTQYF. Together with reference TRBV2 and TRBJ2-3, the CDR3 gives the full variable domain: EPEVTQTPSHQVTQMGQEVILRCVPISNHLYFYWYRQILGQKVEFLVSFYNNEISEKSEIFDDQFSVERPDGSNFTLKIRSTKLEDSAMYFCASSYTDTQYFGPGTRLTVL.

The chain links TRBV4-3 to TRBJ1-4; D uncertain. V was cut by 0 bases and J by 3 bases, with 11 bases left in between. The length of the CDR3 is 16 residues. The germline V gene encodes CDR1 LGHNA and CDR2 YSLEER. The CDR3 spells CASSQDRNMANEKLFF. In DNA form, the CDR3 reads TGCGCCAGCAGCCAAGATCGTAACATGGCTAATGAAAAACTGTTTTTT.

The chain couples TRBV4-1 to TRBJ1-4, with D possibly being TRBD1 (5 bases). Germline V gives CDR1 MGHRA, CDR2 YSYEKL. The CDR3 runs to 19 residues. Trimming pared 2 bases from V and 0 bases from J, leaving 19 bases between. CDR3 nucleotide sequence: TGCGCCAGCAGCCAACGGGGGAGGGGAGGAACGGCAACTAATGAAAAACTGTTTTTT. This encodes CASSQRGRGGTATNEKLFF.

The chain uses TRBV2 and TRBJ1-5; TRBD1 matches 8 bases. The V gene's germline CDR1 is SNHLY and CDR2 FYNNEI. The CDR3 extends over 18 amino acids. The V and J ends lost 2 bases and 2 bases, in that order; junction bases with no gene match: 11. CDR3 DNA: TGTGCCAGCAGTGAACCAGGTAGGACAGGGCGGGGCAATCAGCCCCAGCATTTT. It codes for CASSEPGRTGRGNQPQHF.

The CDR3 DNA reads as TGTGCCACCAGCAGAGGTGGACTAAGCTACAATGAGCAGTTCTTC. Translation gives CATSRGGLSYNEQFF. The chain has TRBV15 and TRBJ2-1; possibly TRBD2 for D (6 bases). The CDR3 has 15 amino acids. Germline CDR1 LNHNV, CDR2 YYDKDF (reference sequence). V lost 1 base and J 3 bases, leaving 10 bases between the germline ends.

This chain connects TRBV5-4 to TRBJ2-1, with unresolved D. V shed 4 bases and J shed 8 bases, with 10 bases lying between them. Germline CDR1 is SGHNT and CDR2 is YYREEE (reference sequence). The CDR3 is made up of 12 amino acids. CDR3 sequence (DNA): TGTGCCAGCAGCAAGACCCGGGATGAGCAGTTCTTC. Encoded protein: CASSKTRDEQFF.

The rearrangement links TRBV5-6 to TRBJ1-1; D is uncertain. With 0 bases removed from V and 4 bases from J, the gap between germline ends came to 16 bases. Germline lookup yields CDR1 SGHDT and CDR2 YYEEEE. The CDR3 is made up of 16 amino acids. CDR3 sequence: CASSLGGLGGRTEAFF. The CDR3 DNA reads TGTGCCAGCAGCTTGGGTGGCCTGGGAGGTCGCACTGAAGCTTTCTTT.